The rows below give T cell receptor beta chains drawn from one sample of a study of vaccination and CD4 T cells after COVID-19. TCRdb redid the calling of the PCR reads with MiXCR, one entry per CDR3 protein. This sample has 16,000 or so distinct CDR3 sequences, with around 50% found just once. The antigens for these receptors are not known. The sequencing here drew on CD4+ T cells from blood, cultured in vitro, taken about 7 months after SARS-CoV-2 vaccination. The receptors derive from a human donor who had recovered from COVID-19. CDR3s include the opening cysteine and the closing phenylalanine or tryptophan.

V gene,J gene,CDR3 protein
TRBV2,TRBJ2-1,CASSAGGGYNEQFF
TRBV7-9,TRBJ1-6,CASRGDLDSPLHF
TRBV20-1,TRBJ2-3,CSATRLATSTDTQYF
TRBV7-3,TRBJ2-5,CASSRGGQDPQYF
TRBV7-6,TRBJ2-1,CATGALASYNEQFF
TRBV7-6,TRBJ2-5,CASSPATGPGGLETQYF
TRBV14,TRBJ2-3,CASSQVRRMSTDTQYF
TRBV20-1,TRBJ2-3,CSAPLTHTQYF
TRBV2,TRBJ1-5,CASSVGIREVQHF
TRBV27,TRBJ2-5,CASSLRFITGRKTQYF
TRBV15,TRBJ2-3,CATQKGRGASTDTQYF
TRBV7-2,TRBJ2-1,CASSLLGRHGSSEQFF
TRBV20-1,TRBJ2-3,CSARESLDTQYF
TRBV7-9,TRBJ2-7,CASSPGAFGYEQYF
TRBV7-6,TRBJ2-3,CASSLGLGQYTQYF
TRBV20-1,TRBJ1-1,CSASEGADTEAFF
TRBV24-1,TRBJ1-1,CATSDPGLQEAFF
TRBV2,TRBJ2-5,CASKGDGETQYF
TRBV5-1,TRBJ2-5,CASSLGGAGQETQYF
TRBV20-1,TRBJ2-3,CSATDRGLADTQYF
TRBV12-3/TRBV12-4,TRBJ1-5,CASRTTGNQPQHF
TRBV6-4,TRBJ2-6,CASRTDSDSGANVLTF
TRBV7-9,TRBJ2-7,CASSLLSRDEQYF
TRBV15,TRBJ1-1,CATSRGGGGNTEAFF
TRBV6-2/TRBV6-3,TRBJ1-2,CASSHMDSGYGYTF
TRBV6-5,TRBJ1-2,CASSYSRRVHYGYTF
TRBV27,TRBJ2-7,CASSLSFRRGGFEQYF
TRBV7-9,TRBJ2-2,CASSLGQGSDTGELFF
TRBV20-1,TRBJ2-3,CSARSAGNTDTQYF
TRBV27,TRBJ2-3,CASSQRGTDTQYF
TRBV7-2,TRBJ2-5,CASSLSRLQETQYF
TRBV20-1,TRBJ2-1,CSATSGSIAYNEQFF
TRBV20-1,TRBJ1-2,CSASGDREGYTF
TRBV6-1,TRBJ2-7,CASRNLQGHSYEQYF
TRBV7-9,TRBJ1-2,CASSSGQGDYGYTF
TRBV24-1,TRBJ2-5,CATSDAVTETQYF
TRBV11-1,TRBJ2-1,CASSQDTGTSGYNEQFF
TRBV27,TRBJ2-7,CASTPVGQGGYEQYF
TRBV19,TRBJ2-3,CASTWASSNTQYF
TRBV11-2,TRBJ1-5,CASSQVDEPQHF
TRBV7-9,TRBJ2-6,CASSLGVLGRRPSGANVLTF
TRBV6-1,TRBJ1-5,CASSEQWGGLAPQHF
TRBV20-1,TRBJ1-1,CSARPGQVPEAFF
TRBV6-1,TRBJ2-5,CASGGAQGVKTQYF
TRBV6-4,TRBJ1-2,CASSDWNRGGGYTF
TRBV11-1,TRBJ2-5,CASTSYGFGETQYF
TRBV4-2,TRBJ2-7,CASSQEPTGSFREQYF
TRBV20-1,TRBJ2-3,CSARSSGDTQYF
TRBV20-1,TRBJ2-5,CSAGSGAGGQETQYF
TRBV6-1,TRBJ2-7,CASTRRDRGQYEQYF
TRBV6-1,TRBJ2-5,CASSGMGEETQYF
TRBV5-4,TRBJ1-6,CASSPTGQGAESPLHF
TRBV4-1,TRBJ1-2,CASSQGWQGGGYGYTF
TRBV21-1,TRBJ1-1,CASSPPPTGSMNTEAFF
TRBV7-8,TRBJ1-1,CASSRLQGTDTEAFF